These 29 T cell receptor beta chains were sequenced from one sample in a study of CD8 T cells in ankylosing spondylitis. TCRdb fed the 5' RACE reads into MiXCR, producing one record per CDR3 protein. This table holds approximately 260,000 distinct CDR3 sequences, over 8.5% found once. Input material: blood, either unsorted or a sorted T cell fraction (not recorded which). Receptors were obtained from a male donor with ankylosing spondylitis or in good health (not recorded which).

This clonotype came up many times. This chain uses TRBV12-3 or TRBV12-4 with TRBJ2-7; TRBD1 matches at 10 bases. With 4 bases clipped from V and 6 bases from J, the junction kept 6 bases outside the gene matches. The CDR3 spans 14 residues. This chain's CDR3 is CASSSGQGISEQYF. In DNA form, the CDR3 reads TGTGCCAGCAGTTCGGGACAGGGGATATCCGAGCAGTACTTC.

This clonotype occurred a few times. The chain has TRBV3-1 and TRBJ2-5; D uncertain. This CDR3 has 14 residues. Germline V gives CDR1 LGHDT, CDR2 YNNKEL (reference sequence). V shed 0 bases and J shed 2 bases, with 7 bases lying between them. CDR3 nucleotide sequence: TGTGCCAGCAGCCAAGATACGAAACAAGAGACCCAGTACTTC. Its translation: CASSQDTKQETQYF.

This clonotype has at least ten counts. V and J are TRBV5-1 and TRBJ2-1; D perhaps matches TRBD2 (7 bases). Trimming cost V 0 bases and J 6 bases, with 13 bases left between them. CDR1 and CDR2 (germline): SGHRS, YFSETQ. This CDR3 comprises 15 residues. For the CDR3, the DNA is TGCGCCAGCAGCTTGGACCCGGGGGGCTTCAATGAGCAGTTCTTC. This gives the protein CASSLDPGGFNEQFF.

This clonotype was found many times. V usage is TRBV7-2 and J usage is TRBJ1-2, with D unresolved. V gave up 5 bases and J gave up 9 bases, with 13 bases separating them. The CDR3 consists of 12 residues. Germline V gives CDR1 SGHTA, CDR2 FQGNSA. The CDR3 region has the DNA TGTGCCAGCAGCCCTTCTACACAGAGCTACACCTTC. Encoded protein: CASSPSTQSYTF.

This clonotype has at least ten counts. The rearrangement joins TRBV15 to TRBJ1-2, with D hard to call. The germline V and J ends were trimmed by 5 bases and 5 bases, with 18 bases remaining between them. The CDR3 is made up of 15 amino acids. Germline lookup yields CDR1 LNHNV and CDR2 YYDKDF (reference sequence). The chain's CDR3 is CATSRRTPLGYGYTF. The CDR3 DNA follows: TGTGCCACCAGCCGGAGGACCCCCTTAGGGTATGGCTACACCTTC.

Many counts were recorded for this clonotype. V and J are TRBV7-2 and TRBJ2-2; D ambiguous. The V end lost 6 bases, the J end lost 2 bases, and 19 bases lay between the germline ends. The CDR3 is 17 amino acids. Germline V CDR1 and CDR2: SGHTA, FQGNSA. In DNA form, the CDR3 reads TGTGCCAGCAGTACCTCATCGGGCCTCGGAAACACCGGGGAGCTGTTTTTT. Protein product: CASSTSSGLGNTGELFF.

The J gene is TRBJ2-5, the V gene TRBV19; a weak D match, TRBD1 (6 bases). In germline, CDR1 is LNHDA, CDR2 SQIVND (reference sequence). V was clipped by 6 bases and J by 0 bases, with 8 bases between them. This CDR3 is built from 13 residues. CDR3 in amino acids: CASRRQDQETQYF. In DNA form, the CDR3 reads TGTGCCAGTAGGCGACAGGACCAAGAGACCCAGTACTTC.

This clonotype was counted at least ten times. The genes are TRBV20-1 and TRBJ2-5, with D perhaps TRBD1 (5 bases). This CDR3 region has 14 residues. The ends were cut back, 0 bases at V and 4 bases at J, with 12 bases in the middle. Germline V gene data show CDR1 as DFQATT and CDR2 as SNEGSKA (reference sequence). The CDR3 sequence is CSARDGQGGETQYF. CDR3 nucleotides: TGCAGTGCTAGAGATGGGCAGGGTGGAGAGACCCAGTACTTC.

V is TRBV27 and J is TRBJ1-2, with a tentative D call TRBD1 (5 bases). Germline values: CDR1 MNHEY, CDR2 SMNVEV (reference sequence). The V and J ends lost 10 bases and 7 bases respectively, with 43 bases between them. CDR3 length equals 21 residues. The CDR3 loop reads CATICLLSTATWGGPTIGYTF. CDR3 sequence (DNA): TGTGCCACCATTTGTCTCCTGTCGACAGCCACATGGGGAGGGCCAACCATTGGCTACACCTTC.

This clonotype was detected ten times or more. The chain links TRBV5-1 to TRBJ1-2; D not resolved. The length of the CDR3 is 13 residues. V gave up 3 bases and J gave up 3 bases, with 9 bases separating them. Germline V gene sequence: CDR1 SGHRS, CDR2 YFSETQ. The CDR3 region has the DNA TGCGCCAGCAGCTCGGACGGAGACTATGGCTACACCTTC. It is translated as CASSSDGDYGYTF. The entire variable domain, with the rest obtained from reference TRBV5-1 and TRBJ1-2, is as follows: KAGVTQTPRYLIKTRGQQVTLSCSPISGHRSVSWYQQTPGQGLQFLFEYFSETQRNKGNFPGRFSGRQFSNSRSEMNVSTLELGDSALYLCASSSDGDYGYTFGSGTRLTVV.

This chain links TRBV4-1 with TRBJ1-5; D gene unclear. Trimming took 1 base from V and 3 from J, leaving 10 bases between them. Germline lookup yields CDR1 MGHRA and CDR2 YSYEKL. CDR3 length equals 15 residues. The CDR3 nucleotides read TGCGCCAGCAGCCAAGGGCTACAGATCAATCAGCCCCAGCATTTT. It codes for CASSQGLQINQPQHF.

This clonotype was counted at least ten times. The chain couples TRBV5-8 to TRBJ1-2; D is undetermined. The ends were cut back, 2 bases at V and 4 bases at J, with 15 bases in the middle. The germline gives CDR1 SGHTS, CDR2 YDEGEE. CDR3 size: 15 residues. The CDR3 sequence is CASSFSDVSLYGYTF. The DNA of the CDR3 is TGTGCCAGCAGCTTTTCGGACGTTTCCCTCTATGGCTACACCTTC.

This clonotype was recorded many times. The chain uses TRBV12-3 or TRBV12-4 and TRBJ2-1; D is uncertain. V lost 5 bases to trimming and J lost 4 bases, with 21 bases between them. CDR3 size: 17 residues. The chain's CDR3 is CASSPSTIVTSYNEQFF. In nucleotides, the CDR3 is TGTGCCAGCAGTCCAAGCACAATCGTAACAAGTTACAATGAGCAGTTCTTC.

In regard to this clonotype: A much larger clone lies one base from this, so it may be a read error. In nucleotides, the CDR3 is TGTGCCAGCAGCTTACCCCACTGGGGGTCAAACAATGAGCAGTTCTTC. This encodes CASSLPHWGSNNEQFF. V is TRBV7-2 and J is TRBJ2-1, with D tentatively TRBD1 or TRBD2 (5 bases each). CDR1 and CDR2 from the germline V gene are SGHTA and FQGNSA. V shed 2 bases and J shed 5 bases, with 16 bases lying between them. The CDR3 consists of 16 residues. The full variable domain, rest sourced from reference TRBV7-2 and TRBJ2-1, is GAGVSQSPSNKVTEKGKDVELRCDPISGHTALYWYRQSLGQGLEFLIYFQGNSAPDKSGLPSDRFSAERTGGSVSTLTIQRTQQEDSAVYLCASSLPHWGSNNEQFFGPGTRLTVL.

The table lists this clonotype with many counts. The chain couples TRBV30 to TRBJ2-2; no clear D gene. The germline V gene has CDR1 GTSNPN and CDR2 SVGIG (reference sequence). The ends were cut back, 3 bases at V and 4 bases at J, with 12 bases in the middle. CDR3 length equals 14 residues. CDR3 protein: CAWRGAAGTGELFF. CDR3 coding DNA: TGTGCCTGGAGAGGCGCGGCCGGCACCGGGGAGCTGTTTTTT. Variable domain in full (rest from reference TRBV30 and TRBJ2-2): SQTIHQWPATLVQPVGSPLSLECTVEGTSNPNLYWYRQAAGRGLQLLFYSVGIGQISSEVPQNLSASRPQDRQFILSSKKLLLSDSGFYLCAWRGAAGTGELFFGEGSRLTVL.

This clonotype was observed many times. V usage is TRBV5-1 and J usage is TRBJ1-2; no clear D gene. CDR3 length: 12 residues. Germline V gene data show CDR1 as SGHRS and CDR2 as YFSETQ. Trimming stripped 3 bases from V and 4 bases from J, with 7 bases between. CDR3 bases: TGCGCCAGCAGCTACACGGCCTATGGCTACACCTTC. Residues: CASSYTAYGYTF.

The sample holds many counts of this clonotype. This chain connects TRBV20-1 to TRBJ2-1; 12 positions match TRBD2. The germline CDR1 and CDR2 sequences are DFQATT and SNEGSKA (reference sequence). The CDR3 covers 13 residues. The CDR3 bases are TGCACAGGACTAGCGGGAATTGGCTATGAGCAGTTCTTC. It specifies CTGLAGIGYEQFF.

There are many counts of this clonotype. The chain combines TRBV20-1 with TRBJ1-1, with D possibly matching TRBD1 (5 bases). CDR3 length equals 14 residues. Trimming stripped 6 bases from V and 1 base from J, with 15 bases between. CDR1 DFQATT and CDR2 SNEGSKA come from the germline V gene (reference sequence). The CDR3 reads CSAPRRGGNTEAFF. DNA for the CDR3: TGCAGTGCCCCTAGGCGGGGGGGGAACACTGAAGCTTTCTTT.

This chain connects TRBV30 to TRBJ2-7; D may be TRBD2 (6 bases). From germline, CDR1 is GTSNPN and CDR2 SVGIG (reference sequence). The CDR3 sequence is 14 residues long. Trimming pared 5 bases from V and 1 base from J, leaving 15 bases between. In DNA form, the CDR3 reads TGTGCCTGGGGGACTGGACGAGGTTCCTACGAGCAGTACTTC. Protein sequence: CAWGTGRGSYEQYF. The full variable domain, its missing parts supplied by reference TRBV30 and TRBJ2-7, is SQTIHQWPATLVQPVGSPLSLECTVEGTSNPNLYWYRQAAGRGLQLLFYSVGIGQISSEVPQNLSASRPQDRQFILSSKKLLLSDSGFYLCAWGTGRGSYEQYFGPGTRLTVT.

In its sample, this clonotype was seen many times. The rearrangement uses TRBV7-3 and TRBJ1-2; 7 nucleotides align to TRBD1. The CDR3 totals 13 residues. V lost 1 base, J lost 8 bases, and 4 bases stayed unmatched. The V gene's germline CDR1 is SGHTA and CDR2 FQGTGA. The CDR3 DNA reads TGTGCCAGCAGCTTAATCGGGACAGACGGCTACACCTTC. This codes for CASSLIGTDGYTF.

Many counts were recorded for this clonotype. The chain joins TRBV3-1 to TRBJ1-1; D is undetermined. CDR3 length equals 15 residues. V shed 4 bases and J shed 1 base, with 13 bases lying between them. Germline V gene sequence: CDR1 LGHDT, CDR2 YNNKEL (reference sequence). The CDR3 region is CASSPSTVGNTEAFF. CDR3 nucleotide sequence: TGTGCCAGCAGCCCATCTACGGTCGGGAACACTGAAGCTTTCTTT.

This clonotype was counted many times. The V gene is TRBV5-6, the J gene TRBJ2-5, with 7 bases fitting TRBD1. V lost 3 bases, J lost 3 bases, and 5 bases stayed unmatched. The CDR3 length is 14 residues. Germline V lookup: CDR1 SGHDT, CDR2 YYEEEE. Here the CDR3 reads CASSSLGTEETQYF. CDR3 sequence (DNA): TGTGCCAGCAGCTCACTGGGGACAGAAGAGACCCAGTACTTC.

V gene TRBV4-3 combines with J gene TRBJ2-5; D unclear. V was cut by 0 bases and J by 5 bases, with 13 bases left in between. The CDR3 covers 15 residues. Germline CDR1 reads LGHNA; CDR2 reads YSLEER. CDR3 region: CASSQESAVGETQYF. The CDR3, as DNA: TGCGCCAGCAGCCAAGAGTCGGCAGTGGGGGAGACCCAGTACTTC.

This clonotype occurred many times. The rearrangement joins TRBV20-1 to TRBJ1-1, with unresolved D. V was pared by 5 bases and J by 0 bases, with 13 bases between. In germline, CDR1 is DFQATT, CDR2 SNEGSKA (reference sequence). The CDR3 runs to 14 residues. DNA for the CDR3: TGCAGTGCTCTTAACCGGGTCATGAACACTGAAGCTTTCTTT. Translation: CSALNRVMNTEAFF.

This clonotype has just a few counts. The CDR3 sequence: CASSHGTDLSYEQYF. As DNA, the CDR3 is TGTGCCAGCAGCCATGGGACAGACCTCTCCTACGAGCAGTACTTC. This chain uses TRBV7-6 with TRBJ2-7; 7 bases map to TRBD1. Looked up from germline, CDR1 is SGHVS and CDR2 is FNYEAQ. V lost 5 bases and J lost 0; bases outside the gene matches: 7. This CDR3 spans 15 amino acids.

This clonotype was recorded many times. J is TRBJ2-1 and V is TRBV29-1; TRBD1 or TRBD2 may be the D gene (5 bases each). The ends were cut back, 2 bases at V and 8 bases at J, with 16 bases in the middle. CDR1 is SQVTM, CDR2 ANQGSEA, per germline. This CDR3 region has 14 residues. DNA for the CDR3: TGCAGCGTTGAACTGGGACGCCCCTGGGATGAGCAGTTCTTC. Its translation: CSVELGRPWDEQFF.

The sample holds many counts of this clonotype. V usage is TRBV20-1 and J usage is TRBJ2-7; the D gene is possibly TRBD1 (6 bases). Trimming stripped 5 bases from V and 4 bases from J, with 15 bases between. CDR3 length: 13 residues. CDR1 is DFQATT, CDR2 SNEGSKA, per germline (reference sequence). The CDR3 loop reads CSAQPLQGYEQYF. As DNA, the CDR3 is TGCAGTGCTCAACCTCTTCAGGGGTACGAGCAGTACTTC.

This clonotype turned up a few times. This CDR3 is CASSLAGAGANVLTF. In DNA, the CDR3 is TGCGCCAGCAGCTTGGCTGGGGCTGGGGCCAACGTCCTGACTTTC. V and J are TRBV5-1 and TRBJ2-6; no clear D gene. This CDR3 region has 15 residues. Germline lookup yields CDR1 SGHRS and CDR2 YFSETQ. Trimming took 0 bases from V and 2 from J, leaving 6 bases between them.

The chain has TRBV28 and TRBJ2-1, with D maybe TRBD1 (5 bases). Germline-derived CDR1 and CDR2 are MDHEN and SYDVKM. This CDR3 is 12 amino acids long. V was pared by 5 bases and J by 10 bases, with 12 bases between. The CDR3: CASSGTGGEQFF. In nucleotides, the CDR3 is TGTGCCAGCAGTGGCACAGGTGGGGAGCAGTTCTTC.